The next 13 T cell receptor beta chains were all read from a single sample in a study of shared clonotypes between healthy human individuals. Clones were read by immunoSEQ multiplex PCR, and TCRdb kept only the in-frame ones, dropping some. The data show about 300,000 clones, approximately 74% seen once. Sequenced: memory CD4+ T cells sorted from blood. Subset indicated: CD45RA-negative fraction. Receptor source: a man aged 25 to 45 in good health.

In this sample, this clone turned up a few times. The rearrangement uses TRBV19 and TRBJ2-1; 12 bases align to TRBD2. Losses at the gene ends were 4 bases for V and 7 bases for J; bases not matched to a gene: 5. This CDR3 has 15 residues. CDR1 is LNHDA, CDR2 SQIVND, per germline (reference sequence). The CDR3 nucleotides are TGTGCCAGTAGTACGACTAGCGGGAGACAGAATGAGCAGTTCTTC. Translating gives CASSTTSGRQNEQFF.

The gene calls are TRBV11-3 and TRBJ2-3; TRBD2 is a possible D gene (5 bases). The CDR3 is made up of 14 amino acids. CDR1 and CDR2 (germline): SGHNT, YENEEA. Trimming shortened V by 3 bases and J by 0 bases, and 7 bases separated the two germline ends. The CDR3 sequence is CASSLDSSTDTQYF. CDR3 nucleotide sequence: TGTGCCAGCAGCTTGGACTCTAGCACAGATACGCAGTATTTT.

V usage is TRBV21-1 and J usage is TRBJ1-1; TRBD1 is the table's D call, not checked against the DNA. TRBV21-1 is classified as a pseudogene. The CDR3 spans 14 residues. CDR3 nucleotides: TGTGCCAGCAGCACGCGACAGGGCGTCACTGAAGCTTTCTTT. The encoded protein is CASSTRQGVTEAFF.

In DNA, the CDR3 is TGTGCCAGCAGTACCGGGGGCGGCGAGCAGTACTTC. Translated: CASSTGGGEQYF. This rearrangement joins TRBV28 to TRBJ2-7, with D perhaps assigned TRBD1 or TRBD2 (6 bases each). Germline loops: CDR1 MDHEN, CDR2 SYDVKM. The CDR3 contains 12 residues. Trimming stripped 5 bases from V and 6 bases from J, with 11 bases between.

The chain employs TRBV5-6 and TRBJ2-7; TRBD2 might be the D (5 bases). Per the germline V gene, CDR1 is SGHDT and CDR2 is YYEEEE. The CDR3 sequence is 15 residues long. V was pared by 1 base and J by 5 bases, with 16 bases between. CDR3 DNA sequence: TGTGCCAGCAGCTTGATCGGGGTATCGAAGAACGAGCAGTACTTC. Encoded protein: CASSLIGVSKNEQYF.

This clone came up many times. CDR3 sequence reads: CASSFFLESSGSIYEQFF. As DNA, the CDR3 is TGTGCCAGCAGCTTTTTCCTCGAGTCCAGCGGGAGCATCTATGAGCAGTTCTTC. The V gene is TRBV7-9, the J gene TRBJ2-1, with 8 bases lining up with TRBD2. Germline V CDR1 and CDR2: SEHNR, FQNEAQ (reference sequence). The V segment lost 3 bases and the J segment 8 bases; nucleotides outside the gene matches: 18. CDR3 length equals 18 residues. Full variable domain (missing parts from reference TRBV7-9 and TRBJ2-1): DTGVSQNPRHKITKRGQNVTFRCDPISEHNRLYWYRQTLGQGPEFLTYFQNEAQLEKSRLLSDRFSAERPKGSFSTLEIQRTEQGDSAMYLCASSFFLESSGSIYEQFFGPGTRLTVL.

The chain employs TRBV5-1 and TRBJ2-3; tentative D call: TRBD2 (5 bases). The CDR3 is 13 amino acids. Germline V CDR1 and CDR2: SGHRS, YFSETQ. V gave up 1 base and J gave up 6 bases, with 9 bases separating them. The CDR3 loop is CASSLPGSDTQYF. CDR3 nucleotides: TGCGCCAGCAGCTTGCCGGGGTCGGATACGCAGTATTTT.

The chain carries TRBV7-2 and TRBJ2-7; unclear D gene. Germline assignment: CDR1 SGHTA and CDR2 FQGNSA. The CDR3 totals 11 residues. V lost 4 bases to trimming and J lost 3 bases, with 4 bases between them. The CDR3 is CASSSIYEQYF. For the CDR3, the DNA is TGTGCCAGCAGCTCGATCTACGAGCAGTACTTC. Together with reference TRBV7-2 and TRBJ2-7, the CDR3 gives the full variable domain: GAGVSQSPSNKVTEKGKDVELRCDPISGHTALYWYRQSLGQGLEFLIYFQGNSAPDKSGLPSDRFSAERTGGSVSTLTIQRTQQEDSAVYLCASSSIYEQYFGPGTRLTVT.

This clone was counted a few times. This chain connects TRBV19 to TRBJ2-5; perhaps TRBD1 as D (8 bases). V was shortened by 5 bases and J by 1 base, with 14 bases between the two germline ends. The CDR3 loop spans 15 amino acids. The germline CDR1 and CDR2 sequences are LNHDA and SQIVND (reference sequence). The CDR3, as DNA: TGTGCCAGTAGTGTACAGGGGGGGTCCCAAGAGACCCAGTACTTC. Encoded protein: CASSVQGGSQETQYF. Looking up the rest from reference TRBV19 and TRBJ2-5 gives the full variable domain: DGGITQSPKYLFRKEGQNVTLSCEQNLNHDAMYWYRQDPGQGLRLIYYSQIVNDFQKGDIAEGYSVSREKKESFPLTVTSAQKNPTAFYLCASSVQGGSQETQYFGPGTRLLVL.

As DNA, the CDR3 is TGTGCCAGCATCGGGAGCCGGACCTACAATGAGCAGTTCTTC. It yields the protein CASIGSRTYNEQFF. The chain is built from TRBV6-6 and TRBJ2-1, with D perhaps TRBD2 (6 bases). Germline CDR1 is MNHNY and CDR2 is SVGAGI (reference sequence). The CDR3 sequence is 14 residues long. Trimming cost V 7 bases and J 2 bases, with 12 bases left between them.

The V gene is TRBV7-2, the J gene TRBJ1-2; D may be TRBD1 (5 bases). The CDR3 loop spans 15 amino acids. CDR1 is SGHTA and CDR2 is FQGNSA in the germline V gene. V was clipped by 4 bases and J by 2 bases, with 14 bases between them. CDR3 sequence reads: CASSSIPDRNYGYTF. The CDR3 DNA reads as TGTGCCAGCAGCTCAATCCCTGACAGAAACTATGGCTACACCTTC. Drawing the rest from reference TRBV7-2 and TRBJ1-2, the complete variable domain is GAGVSQSPSNKVTEKGKDVELRCDPISGHTALYWYRQSLGQGLEFLIYFQGNSAPDKSGLPSDRFSAERTGGSVSTLTIQRTQQEDSAVYLCASSSIPDRNYGYTFGSGTRLTVV.

The CDR3 DNA sequence: TGTGCCAGCAGCCCTGGGACAGGCACAACTAATGAAAAACTGTTTTTT. It is translated as CASSPGTGTTNEKLFF. The V call is TRBV5-5, the J call TRBJ1-4, with 8 bases aligning to TRBD1. Trimming removed 4 bases from V and 0 bases from J; junction bases left unmatched: 5. Germline-derived CDR1 and CDR2 are SGHKS and YYEKEE (reference sequence). The CDR3 runs to 16 residues.

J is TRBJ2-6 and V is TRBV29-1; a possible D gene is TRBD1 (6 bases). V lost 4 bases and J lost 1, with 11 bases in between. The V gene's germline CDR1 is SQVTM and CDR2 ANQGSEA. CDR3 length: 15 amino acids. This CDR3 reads CSVGLGASGANVLTF. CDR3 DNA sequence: TGCAGCGTTGGACTGGGGGCTTCTGGGGCCAACGTCCTGACTTTC.